This TCR beta chain was sequenced for a study of blood T cells in healthy people across ages. Study-level results: There were more naive CD4+ cells and higher diversity in long-lived donors than in aged donors.

This clonotype was seen repeatedly, ten times or more. Antigen specificity is unknown. For the second PCR, which ran for roughly 7 to 11 cycles, a sample-barcoded 5' primer and a J-beta primer mix were used. TCRdb reprocessed the 5' RACE reads via MiXCR and lists one record per CDR3 protein. This table holds about 680,000 distinct CDR3 sequences, 45% to 50% found once. Every donor gave 8.5 to 10 milliliters of peripheral blood. Germline V CDR1 and CDR2: LGHDT, YNNKEL (reference sequence). The CDR3 covers 15 residues. V was shortened by 0 bases and J by 6 bases, with 12 bases between the two germline ends.

What was sequenced was blood. The source is a woman aged 55 to 70 in good health. This chain connects TRBV3-1 to TRBJ2-1; weak D call: TRBD2 (6 bases). The CDR3 nucleotides are TGTGCCAGCAGCCAAGAGGGCCGGAGGGCCAATGAGCAGTTCTTC. This gives the protein CASSQEGRRANEQFF.